This T cell receptor (beta chain) originates from a study of shared clonotypes between healthy human individuals (dated by TCRdb to about 2020). Describing the broader study: The cohort included a few men and a couple of women between 18 and 49 years of age. For each donor, three plates each were used for CD4 naive and CD4 memory, two plates were used for CD8 naive, and one plate was used for CD8 memory. To estimate repertoire size and how much clonotypes are shared between individuals, the study performed deep sequencing of blood TCR repertoires from about five healthy adults. To increase sequencing depth and limit assay-specific biases, different laboratories used diverse techniques to prepare libraries and sequence TCR repertoires. Per donor, leukapheresis produced somewhere between about 0.8 and 9 billion PBMCs.

The donors were healthy, HIV-negative adults who had no recently reported acute infections or vaccinations. All donors were Caucasian adults living in Nashville, Tennessee, USA. Magnetic negative selection was used to enrich CD4+ T cells, after which naive cells were positively selected on CD45RA and the negative fraction became the memory subset. Blood was collected by leukapheresis, and PBMCs were isolated by Ficoll-Histopaque density gradient centrifugation and then cryopreserved in liquid nitrogen vapor phase. Analytical flow cytometry was used to check the purity and quantity of every magnetically sorted T cell population. Each sorted fraction had its genomic DNA isolated and then quantified by UV absorbance on a Nanodrop 2000c. Using the deep immunoSEQ assay, multiplex PCR amplified TCR CDR3 regions from genomic DNA. For each cell subset, the extracted genomic DNA was distributed evenly across all wells of several immunoSEQ 96-well plates, and each plate served as one replicate. Each replicate PCR for sorted subsets received 200 ng genomic DNA, equal to about 30,000 T cell genomes. Purified libraries were quantified with a Qubit 3.0 fluorometer, sized on a Bioanalyzer 2100, and re-quantified with the KAPA Library Quantification kit. Each immunoSEQ 96-well plate was sequenced on its own single-read 150-cycle Illumina NextSeq 550 flow cell. In the source study's methods: Because the immunoSEQ output held only junctional sequences and lacked quality scores, the filtering could not match the filtering applied to full-length reads. Sequences were annotated with PyIR, a Python wrapper for IgBLAST v1.9, and V/J genes and CDR3 were assigned using IMGT germline references. Reads with weak V/J assignments (E-value above 1e-6), missing CDR3, stop codons, out-of-frame junctions, or ambiguous translated residues were removed. V3J clonotypes were defined as sequences sharing an identical inferred V gene, J gene, and CDR3 amino acid sequence. Percentage overlap between repertoires was calculated by dividing the number of shared unique clonotypes by the size of the smaller repertoire. Richness of each repertoire was evaluated using RTK rarefaction, the Chao1 estimator, and Recon v2.1 estimates of unobserved clonotypes. Generation probabilities were computed with OLGA for all TCRbeta clonotypes obtained by the gDNA method from a handful of donors. Sourced from immuneACCESS, this table was stored by TCRdb with only in-frame sequences that have V and J called. A share of the clones is absent; for the studies checked, an unresolved V gene accounts for under half, and the remainder has no known explanation. V, J and clone size are taken as reported in that table, and D and trimming were inferred from the DNA itself. Present in this sample are approximately 2,300,000 clones, around 93% of which were seen just once. The ten largest clones represent 0.37% of the sample.

The germline ends are 13 bases apart after V is trimmed by 4 bases and J by 7 bases. CDR1 and CDR2, per the germline V gene, are SGHVS and FNYEAQ. The CDR3 spans 13 residues, from the cysteine through the phenylalanine. Just the 39-base CDR3 DNA is kept, in frame starting at base 1. Points on this clone: No antigen is known for it. The input lacks base qualities; no much larger clone sits a single base away.

Overall results and qualifications from the work: Because the study included a small number of donors, the genetic and exposure-history diversity represented was limited. Compared with non-shared clonotypes, the clonotypes found in all four sorted-subset donors had higher generation probabilities. Rarefaction of sorted-subset datasets indicated incomplete sequencing despite the large sequencing depth. Naive subsets generally had larger estimated clonotype richness than memory subsets did. Sharing across a few donors was observed for about 4.8% of naive CD4, over 3% of naive CD8, 2% to 2.5% of memory CD4, and around 0.4% of memory CD8 clonotypes. Sampling was restricted to blood, and TCR repertoires in tissues likely differ from the TCR repertoires found in blood. Pairwise subsampling led to the expectation that sequencing depth would affect the degree of clonotype sharing among donors.

The sequenced sample was naive CD4+ T cells from PBMCs. Read against the paper, the sample's cell subset or site label means: CD45RA+ positively selected. This receptor was identified in a man younger than 35 in good health. Some clones in this sample may be carry-over from other donors' samples. The V and J genes are TRBV7-6 and TRBJ2-5, with the D gene too uncertain to name. The DNA sequence is as follows: TGTGCCAGCAGCTCCTCCCAGTACGCGACCCAGTACTTC. This sequence encodes CASSSSQYATQYF.